This T cell receptor beta chain was obtained from a study of regulatory T cells in long-lasting Graves disease. Study-wide context: Freshly diagnosed Graves' patients had used antithyroid drugs for under 3 months.

Findings and caveats of the study: Accuracy may have suffered from the small sample size.

Building of the TCR beta libraries involved iRepertoire HTBI primers and Arm-PCR of CDR3 regions. In the study's own analysis: Sequenced samples collectively carried 60 to 75 TRBV and around 15 TRBJ segments. A single record per CDR3 protein comes from TCRdb applying MiXCR to the multiplex PCR reads. For this entry, the V and J calls and clone size follow TCRdb and not the study's own pipeline. The sample lists about 320,000 distinct CDR3 sequences; roughly 18% were seen once. Ten or more counts support this clonotype. What it binds is not known. J was trimmed by 3 bases and V by 0 bases; bases with no gene match: 0. The germline gives CDR1 GTSNPN, CDR2 SVGIG (reference sequence). CDR3 length equals 15 residues. Time point here: newly diagnosed GD, antithyroid drugs for less than 3 months. The TCR library was made from RNA that had been extracted from PBMCs in TRIzol. Patients were from an endocrinology department in Xi'an, China.

The sample in question was peripheral blood mononuclear cells (PBMCs), obtained at new diagnosis, from a patient treated with antithyroid drugs. The chain recombines TRBV30 with TRBJ2-2, with TRBD2 matching 11 bases. The origin of this receptor is a female donor with Graves disease. Written as DNA, the CDR3 is TGTGCCTGGAGTGTACTAGCGGGAGACACCGGGGAGCTGTTTTTT. Residues: CAWSVLAGDTGELFF.